This TCR beta chain was identified during a study of cytomegalovirus exposure and HLA in healthy donors (TCRdb year 2017). In the study overall: An earlier analysis of some 600 of the donors reported 250 to 300 Gb of sequence data and 117 million unique TCR beta sequences obtained from approximately 180 million T cells. Across 300 to 500 genotyped donors of the cohort, an average of roughly 250,000 unique TCR beta nucleotide sequences per donor were sequenced, and roughly a sixth of those sequences were non-productive. An earlier analysis of some 500 of the donors used high-throughput TCR beta sequencing to judge whether each TCR beta V gene segment behaved as functional or pseudogenic. In a later genetic analysis, genome-wide SNP genotypes for about 65% of the roughly 670 donors were used, and that subset was treated as a discovery cohort. Typing coverage differed by locus: A, B, C, DRB1 and DQB1 were typed in about 629-640 donors, DQA1 in approximately 520, DPA1 in around 610, and DPB1 in about 450. Approximately 310 gigabases of sequencing data and approximately 85 million unique TCR sequences were included in an early release covering 550 to 650 HLA-typed donors. A separate validation cohort of some 130 different subjects was used in addition to the roughly 670-subject first cohort. Class I and class II HLA loci were covered by the typing at four-digit resolution. Of the 300 to 500 genotyped donors, 65% to 90% were placed in the genetic ancestry cluster associated with self-reported Caucasian donors. The study was designed to test whether signatures of past pathogen exposure could be identified by cataloging public T cell receptors. To predict cytomegalovirus infection status, the study brought together high-throughput TCR immunosequencing, statistical association of individual TCRs with disease status, and machine learning. Alongside the repertoire data, information on donor age, sex, ethnicity and CMV serostatus was compiled. In a later analysis, previously published TCR beta repertoires from 670 or so donors were re-analyzed and high-resolution HLA genotyping was added so that TCR occurrence patterns could be studied. Rather than drawing on any new phenotypic data, the later analysis identified candidate immune exposures from TCR beta sequences and the way those sequences occurred across donors. The study used immunosequencing to profile the T cell repertoires of around 600 subjects and linked those repertoires to cytomegalovirus serostatus. Roughly 5 DR-DQ haplotypes were handled as single units for association and clustering because linkage in the cohort was strong. Every discovery cohort repertoire had been produced on one sequencing platform. On the study overall, not on this receptor specifically: The classifier was reported to diagnose cytomegalovirus status with high specificity and sensitivity in both the original cohort and the validation cohort. The authors suggested that the approach could potentially be extended to other disease states and immunological phenotypes. The study listed 164 TCR beta chains as associated with cytomegalovirus. Most CMV-associated TCR beta chains appeared to be HLA-restricted in a later analysis, and the HLA associations seemed to be driven largely by CMV exposure. A later genetic analysis reported fewer N-insertions in productive TCRs among donors in an Asian-associated ancestry cluster than the approximately 670-donor mean. Because some donors lacked HLA typing at each locus, the association tests relied only on the typed subset. A later analysis found that TCR association rates varied across HLA loci, with DRB1 alleles showing the most associated TCRs and HLA-C alleles the fewest. Correlated functional status among segregating V segments might reflect linkage disequilibrium, but an unknown experimental factor could not be ruled out. In this cohort, only TCR beta chains were sequenced, and detectable features were limited by the absence of alpha or paired-chain data. Approximately 18 rarely observed V segments, including chromosome 9 orphons, were excluded from the earlier analysis of about 600 of the donors because counts were too low. When HLA alleles, especially DR and DQ, strongly co-occurred, TCR associations were difficult to assign to individual alleles. A cluster of highly shared sequence variants was judged likely to represent a technical artifact of the sequencing pipeline. Specific HLA alleles were associated with over 15,000 TCR beta sequences at a false discovery rate of 0.05 in a later analysis. The presence/absence analyses assumed that sequencing depth was roughly uniform across donors, and that assumption may not be true. In a later analysis, several top co-occurrence clusters were reported to appear linked to parvovirus B19, influenza, CMV and Epstein-Barr virus. A few of the identified cytomegalovirus-associated TCR beta chains were confirmed in vitro to be specific for cytomegalovirus antigens. In a later genetic analysis, a missense DCLRE1C variant was associated with V-gene and J-gene trimming of TCR beta chains, and the association was replicated in an independent cohort. CMV serostatus was the only immune exposure information available for the cohort. In a later analysis, HLA-associated TCR beta chains were found to be more clonally expanded and to have lower generation probabilities than equally common non-associated chains. In an earlier analysis of fewer than 750 of the donors, most TCR beta V segments were observed in productive rearrangements about 90% or about 30% of the time, broadly matching IMGT annotations. Most TCR sequences were observed very rarely across donors, whereas some public TCRs were present in many individuals. A further reported finding was that TCR beta sequences accurately predicted the HLA-A and HLA-B alleles for most subjects in the first cohort.

In total, 666 healthy bone marrow donors made up the cohort. All cohort members were sampled while nominally healthy, although unrecorded immune exposures were likely present. The donor tested CMV seronegative and was one of the 352 seronegative cohort members. A peripheral blood sample was collected from each donor, and TCR beta sequencing was performed on peripheral blood mononuclear cells. The Qiagen DNeasy Blood Extraction Kit was used to extract genomic DNA from the blood cell samples. Points on this clone: What this receptor recognizes is not known. No per-base quality is available; no much larger clone lies one base away.

The receptor library was made with the immunoSEQ multiplex PCR assay. For the multiplex PCR, a mixture combining 60 forward primers for TCR Vbeta segments and 13 reverse primers for TCR Jbeta segments was used. Amplification of the CDR3 region of rearranged TCR beta genes was performed with a multiplex PCR assay on genomic DNA. Amplified TCR beta libraries were sequenced as 87-base-pair reads on the Illumina HiSeq System. In the authors' own workflow: A later analysis counted 65 million to 90 million unique TCR beta chains across the 700 or so repertoires, and roughly 10 million of these chains were shared by at least two donors. Raw reads were error-corrected and collapsed into unique sequences with a nearest-neighbor algorithm that merged closely related sequences to remove PCR and sequencing errors. CDR3 sequences were aligned to IMGT reference sequences to assign V, D and J gene segments. Each retained sequence needed at least a six-nucleotide match to both a V gene segment and a J gene segment. A rearrangement counted as productive if the CDR3 had no stop codons and remained in frame with V and J, and every other rearrangement counted as non-productive. Following IMGT convention, CDR3 was defined as the stretch from the second conserved V-encoded cysteine to the conserved J-encoded phenylalanine. In an earlier analysis of more than 550 of the donors, sequences lacking an unambiguous match to a single V gene segment were excluded. An earlier analysis of around 600 of the donors classified V segments as functional when productive rearrangements were above 56.7% and as segregating when the standard deviation between donors was above 5%. To diagnose cytomegalovirus status from the catalog of TCR beta chain sequences, a statistical classification framework was built. A later analysis assigned V and J genes by comparing TCR nucleotide sequences with IMGT/GENE-DB human TR gene sequences. In a later analysis, CDR3 sequences and most-parsimonious VDJ recombination scenarios were assigned using the TCRdist pipeline. In a later analysis, each TCR beta chain was defined by its CDR3 amino acid sequence together with its V-gene family, and reads lacking a unique V-gene family were excluded. To address suspected cross-contamination and a sequencing artifact, a later analysis removed some 620 highly shared, low-generation-probability nucleotide sequences. For each public chain, a later analysis derived a clonal expansion index from normalized ranks of inferred template counts within each repertoire. A later analysis computed generation probabilities with a VDJ recombination model fitted to out-of-frame rearrangements, and checked the results against IGoR. Hypergeometric tests were used in a later analysis to score TCR-TCR, TCR-HLA and TCR-CMV co-occurrence, with a repertoire-size bias correction applied to the TCR pairs. A later analysis estimated false discovery rates by permuting HLA or CMV assignments 20 times. In a later analysis, co-occurring TCRs were grouped using DBSCAN, with TCRdist sequence similarity added in when clustering inside HLA-allele-positive subsets. Repertoires with fewer than 30,000 or more than 120,000 public chains, plus five repertoires with anomalous nucleotide sharing, were excluded from co-occurrence clustering. As stored in TCRdb, this immuneACCESS dataset retains in-frame rearrangements with V and J assigned. A fraction of the clones does not appear; measured against another copy, unresolved V genes explain less than half of the discrepancy, and the remainder lacks a known reason. V and J calls and clone size are those listed in that table; D and trimming were worked out from the DNA. The table for this sample lists roughly 140,000 clones; about 85% of them were counted only once. The ten largest clones represent about 2.6% of the sample.

The sequenced sample was PBMCs. This TCR was recovered from a boy aged 2 to 10 in good health and CMV-seronegative.

The DNA is TGTGCCAGCCATGAGGTGGGACAGGGCTACGAGCAGTACTTC. Translated, this gives CASHEVGQGYEQYF. The chain joins TRBV2 to TRBJ2-7; TRBD1 fits 9 bases in the junction. Trimming leaves V shorter by 8 bases and J shorter by 3 bases, with the junction holding 8 bases beyond the gene matches. From the cysteine through the phenylalanine, the CDR3 covers 14 amino acids. This entry keeps only the CDR3 DNA: 42 bases, framed from base 1. The germline V gene gives CDR1 as SNHLY and CDR2 as FYNNEI.